This T cell receptor beta chain was retrieved from a study of T cells after yellow fever vaccination. This clonotype was observed at least ten times. Its target is not known. They built TCR cDNA with 5'RACE template switching, a step that put in a universal primer site and UMIs. MiXCR, run by TCRdb on the 5' RACE reads, gives a single entry per CDR3 protein. The table lists roughly 120,000 distinct CDR3 sequences, 6.5% to 9% of them singletons, with approximately 2.7% in the top ten. The CDR3 is 15 amino acids. Trimming shortened V by 6 bases and J by 2 bases, and 17 bases separated the two germline ends. From germline, CDR1 is SGHRS and CDR2 YFSETQ. Study outcomes and limitations: Repertoires obtained by FACS sorting could include abundant clonotypes that entered as contaminants from the bulk population. Most primary-vaccination clones reappeared after the booster (about 95% CD4, about 87% CD8). A weaker but faster secondary response was observed, peaking on day 5 versus 15.

Sequenced material: CD4+ T cells sorted from PBMCs, taken about 41 days after the first yellow fever vaccination. This receptor was taken from a man between 18 and 35 years old who received the YFV17D yellow fever vaccine. The J gene is TRBJ2-5, the V gene TRBV5-1; TRBD2 might be the D (5 bases). The CDR3 sequence: CASTSPEARQETQYF. The CDR3, as DNA: TGCGCCAGCACCTCCCCGGAGGCCAGACAAGAGACCCAGTACTTC.